This T cell receptor beta chain appears in the sequencing data of a study of shared clonotypes between healthy human individuals. Study observations and caveats: Compared with clonotypes that all four donors shared, non-shared clonotypes had lower generation probabilities. Only blood samples were collected, and tissue repertoires likely differ.

Turning to this clone: Its antigen is unknown. Additional DNA sequences in this sample encode the identical CDR3.

Assay execution proceeded at the deep level. Method: immunoSEQ multiplex PCR; TCRdb's copy keeps in-frame clones and lacks some. The sample includes 2 million to 3 million clones, around nine tenths of them seen just once. Germline V CDR1 and CDR2: KGHSH, LQKENI. CDR3 length: 13 residues. V was clipped by 2 bases and J by 1 base, with 5 bases between them. This sequence originates from a man younger than 35 in good health. J is TRBJ2-5 and V is TRBV18; D not resolved. Sequencing was performed on naive CD4+ T cells sorted from blood. Subset described: CD45RA+ positively selected. CDR3 amino acids: CASSPGSQETQYF. CDR3 bases: TGTGCCAGCTCACCAGGATCCCAAGAGACCCAGTACTTC.